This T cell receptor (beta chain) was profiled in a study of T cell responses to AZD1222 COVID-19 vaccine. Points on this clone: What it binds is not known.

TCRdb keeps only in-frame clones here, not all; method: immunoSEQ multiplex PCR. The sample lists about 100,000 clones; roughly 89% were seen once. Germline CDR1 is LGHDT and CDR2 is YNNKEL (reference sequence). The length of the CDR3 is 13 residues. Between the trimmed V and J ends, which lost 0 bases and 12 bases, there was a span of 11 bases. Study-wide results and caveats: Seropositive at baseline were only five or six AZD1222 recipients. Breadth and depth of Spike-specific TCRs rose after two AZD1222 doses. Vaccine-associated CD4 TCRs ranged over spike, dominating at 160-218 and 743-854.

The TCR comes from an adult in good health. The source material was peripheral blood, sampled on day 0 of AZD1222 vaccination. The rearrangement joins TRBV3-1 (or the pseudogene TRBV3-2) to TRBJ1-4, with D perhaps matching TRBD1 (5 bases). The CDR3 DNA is TGTGCCAGCAGCCAAGATATAGGAGGGGAACTGTTTTTT. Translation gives CASSQDIGGELFF.